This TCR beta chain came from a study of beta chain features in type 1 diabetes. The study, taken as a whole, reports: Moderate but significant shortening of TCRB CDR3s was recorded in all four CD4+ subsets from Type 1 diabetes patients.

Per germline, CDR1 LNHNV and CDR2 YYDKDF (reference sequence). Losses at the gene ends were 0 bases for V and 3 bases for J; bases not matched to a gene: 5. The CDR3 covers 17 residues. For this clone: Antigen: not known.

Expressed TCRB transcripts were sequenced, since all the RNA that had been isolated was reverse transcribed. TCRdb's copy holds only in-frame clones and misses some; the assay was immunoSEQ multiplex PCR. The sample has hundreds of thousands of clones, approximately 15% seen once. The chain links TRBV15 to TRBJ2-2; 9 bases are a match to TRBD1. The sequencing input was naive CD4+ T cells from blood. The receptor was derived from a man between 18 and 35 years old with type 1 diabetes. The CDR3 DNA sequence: TGTGCCACCAGCAGAGATACAGGGGGCGTGTACACCGGGGAGCTGTTTTTT. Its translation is CATSRDTGGVYTGELFF.